These T cell receptor beta chains were read from a single sample in a study of tumor-infiltrating lymphocytes in localized non-small cell lung cancer. Profiling relied on immunoSEQ multiplex PCR, and the TCRdb table lists in-frame clones only, not all of them. The sample has tens of thousands of clones; 70% to 80% are singletons. The sequenced sample was lung tumor tissue. Source of these receptors: a human donor with non-small cell lung cancer. Each CDR3 is given with its conserved first and last residue. For some rows the clone size is stated as once, few or many, or as a class when expanded; others skip it.

clone_size j_call v_call cdr3_aa
- TRBJ2-7 TRBV6-6 CAPREQYF
once TRBJ1-1 TRBV2 CASSAVKALNTEAFF
- TRBJ2-1 TRBV7-6 CASSLGAGGHNEQFF
- TRBJ2-5 TRBV11-2 CASSLEQETQYF
- TRBJ1-3 TRBV10-2 CASAGTGVNTIYF
- TRBJ2-7 TRBV30 CAWSVGGTVYEQYF
- TRBJ2-1 TRBV7-2 CASSLVAQFF
- TRBJ2-7 TRBV5-8 CASSPWTGVSYEQYF
- TRBJ2-5 TRBV7-2 CASTRRGGETQYF
- TRBJ2-7 TRBV6-1 CASSGPGLAGGFYEQYF
few TRBJ1-4 TRBV30 CAWKAPGRLFF
- TRBJ2-3 TRBV27 CASSFGWRTDTQYF
- TRBJ2-7 TRBV4-1 CASRDRVDTYEQYF
- TRBJ1-2 TRBV6-5 CASRVTGAGYGYTF
- TRBJ2-7 TRBV7-2 CASSPSRGRYEQYF
- TRBJ1-1 TRBV29-1 CSVGGGMNTEAFF
- TRBJ2-1 TRBV27 CASSLTSAGRNEQFF
- TRBJ2-3 TRBV27 CASSSGANTDTQYF
few TRBJ2-1 TRBV10-2 CASSGQGAHNEQFF
- TRBJ1-5 TRBV7-7 CASSPGHLNQPQHF
- TRBJ2-5 TRBV19 CASSMRGSLQETQYF
once TRBJ2-2 TRBV14 CASSQVGLGYTGELFF
- TRBJ1-5 TRBV5-6 CASSLSIRGPQHF
few TRBJ1-1 TRBV10-2 CASSEFGGNTEAFF
- TRBJ1-4 TRBV5-6 CASSDGRTTNEKLFF
- TRBJ1-1 TRBV28 CASSPNRGRGTEAFF
- TRBJ2-5 TRBV29-1 CSVARGGPRETQYF
- TRBJ2-5 TRBV6-1 CASSELPEETQYF
few TRBJ2-1 TRBV18 CASSPPFLAGGNEQFF
- TRBJ1-5 TRBV19 CASSFRGEEQPQHF
- TRBJ2-1 TRBV5-1 CASRFDSPYYNEQFF
- TRBJ1-5 TRBV30 CAWGQGGNQPQHF
- TRBJ1-2 TRBV6-5 CASSYFQGESGYTF
- TRBJ2-7 TRBV6-1 CASSGPGQSYF
- TRBJ2-1 TRBV7-6 CASSFGGVSNNEQFF
- TRBJ2-7 TRBV5-4 CASSSQAGTGVGEQYF
- TRBJ2-5 TRBV7-9 CASGEGTSGSWQETQYF
- TRBJ2-5 TRBV29-1 CSVRDRGRIVQETQYF
- TRBJ2-2 TRBV12-5 CASALLAGGAGELFF
- TRBJ1-2 TRBV9 CASSVEPGSGYTF
- TRBJ2-2 TRBV30 CAWSVPRQNTGELFF
- TRBJ2-3 TRBV27 CASSSTGQSTDTQYF
- TRBJ2-5 TRBV6-1 CASSELLALYQETQYF
- TRBJ1-1 TRBV6-1 CASSADRGDTEAFF
- TRBJ2-5 TRBV7-7 CASSQEVWETQYF
- TRBJ2-1 TRBV19 CASSIEGLAGREQFF
- TRBJ1-2 TRBV15 CATSKNRAESGYTF
- TRBJ2-7 TRBV19 CASSSQTGYEQYF
- TRBJ2-1 TRBV9 CASSVEGTGVFF
once TRBJ2-5 TRBV7-2 CASSLGETSGIETQYF
- TRBJ2-2 TRBV7-3 CASGEGGTGELFF
- TRBJ2-2 TRBV6-6 CASRGPINTGELFF
- TRBJ2-7 TRBV5-1 CASSSADYEQYF
- TRBJ2-2 TRBV28 CASSLASGELFF
- TRBJ2-3 TRBV11-2 CASSLEALARRYF
- TRBJ2-7 TRBV6-5 CASSWGSLYEQYF
- TRBJ2-1 TRBV5-1 CASSFSWSGNEQFF
- TRBJ1-3 TRBV5-6 CASSLGTVATIYF